These 6 T cell receptor beta chains came from one sample sequenced in a study of Ad26.COV2.S vaccination and SARS-CoV-2 variants. This table comes from immunoSEQ multiplex PCR, and its TCRdb copy is limited to in-frame clones, with some not included. The table has a few hundred thousand clones, roughly 90% seen once. Treatment: around 19 received Ad26.COV2.S at low or high dose, single or two shots; 5 received placebo; per-sample allocation not given. Collection of samples fell on day 63 after the first vaccine or placebo injection. Sequences were derived from peripheral blood, sampled in a trial of Ad26.COV2.S vaccine versus placebo. The source of these receptors is a person between 18 and 60 years old who received the Ad26.COV2.S COVID-19 vaccine or a placebo.

The V call is TRBV5-4, the J call TRBJ2-2; D not resolved. The germline V gene has CDR1 SGHNT and CDR2 YYREEE (reference sequence). V dropped 0 bases and J dropped 5 bases, with 8 bases sitting between them. This CDR3 has 14 amino acids. CDR3 in amino acids: CASSLGQATGELFF. In nucleotides, the CDR3 is TGTGCCAGCAGCTTGGGGCAGGCTACCGGGGAGCTGTTTTTT. Variable domain in full (rest from reference TRBV5-4 and TRBJ2-2): ETGVTQSPTHLIKTRGQQVTLRCSSQSGHNTVSWYQQALGQGPQFIFQYYREEENGRGNFPPRFSGLQFPNYSSELNVNALELDDSALYLCASSLGQATGELFFGEGSRLTVL.

The chain employs TRBV7-9 and TRBJ2-7; D ambiguous. The V end was cut by 1 base, the J end by 0 bases, with 4 bases between. The CDR3 is made up of 13 amino acids. Per germline, CDR1 SEHNR and CDR2 FQNEAQ (reference sequence). CDR3 bases: TGTGCCAGCAGCTTAGGGGCCTCCTACGAGCAGTACTTC. The encoded protein is CASSLGASYEQYF. Supplemented by reference TRBV7-9 and TRBJ2-7, the full variable domain reads DTGVSQNPRHKITKRGQNVTFRCDPISEHNRLYWYRQTLGQGPEFLTYFQNEAQLEKSRLLSDRFSAERPKGSFSTLEIQRTEQGDSAMYLCASSLGASYEQYFGPGTRLTVT.

J is TRBJ2-1 and V is TRBV7-9; D unresolved. This CDR3 comprises 15 residues. V lost 8 bases to trimming and J lost 3 bases, with 17 bases between them. CDR1 is SEHNR, CDR2 FQNEAQ, per germline (reference sequence). The CDR3 region has the DNA TGTGCCAGCCGCCCCACTACCTCCGACTACAATGAGCAGTTCTTC. Translated, it gives CASRPTTSDYNEQFF.

The chain is built from TRBV28 and TRBJ2-7; possibly TRBD1 or TRBD2 for D (5 bases each). This CDR3 region has 15 residues. From germline, CDR1 is MDHEN and CDR2 SYDVKM. V was trimmed by 7 bases and J by 2 bases, leaving 18 bases between them. The CDR3 spells CASTSPGGGTYEQYF. The CDR3 DNA is TGTGCCAGCACCTCCCCTGGTGGGGGTACCTACGAGCAGTACTTC.

This clone was detected only a few times. The V and J genes are TRBV2 and TRBJ2-2; D ambiguous. The CDR3 totals 12 residues. CDR1 and CDR2 from the germline V gene are SNHLY and FYNNEI. Trimming left V 7 bases short and J 9 bases short, with 12 bases between. In DNA form, the CDR3 reads TGTGCCAGCAAGATAGACTCCAGGGAGCTGTTTTTT. Amino acids: CASKIDSRELFF.

J is TRBJ2-2 and V is TRBV6-5; the D gene could be TRBD1 or TRBD2 (6 bases each). CDR1 MNHEY and CDR2 SVGAGI come from the germline V gene. The CDR3 has 16 amino acids. Trimming shortened V by 0 bases and J by 3 bases, and 11 bases separated the two germline ends. CDR3 region: CASSYSPGEDTGELFF. In DNA form, the CDR3 reads TGTGCCAGCAGTTACTCGCCAGGGGAGGACACCGGGGAGCTGTTTTTT.